This TCR beta chain was profiled in a study of blood T cells in healthy people across ages. PCR was performed a second time for roughly 7 to 11 cycles using a sample-barcoded 5' primer and a J-beta primer mix. The study obtained at least 2.5 million CDR3-containing paired-end reads from every sample. TCRdb re-called the 5' RACE reads through MiXCR, storing one row per CDR3 protein. This table holds about 680,000 distinct CDR3 sequences, roughly 50% found once. V was pared by 6 bases and J by 4 bases, with 8 bases between. Germline V lookup: CDR1 SGHTA, CDR2 FQGNSA. The CDR3 contains 12 residues. With respect to this clonotype: Antigen: not known.

Study conclusions and caveats: In these data, TCR beta diversity tracked strongly with naive T cell percentage. Relative to aged donors, long-lived donors carried more naive CD4+ cells and displayed higher diversity. The fall in TCR beta diversity per million T cells was roughly linear with age.

Sequencing used blood. The chain links TRBV7-2 to TRBJ2-3; D unresolved. The TCR originated in a woman aged 55-70 years in good health. CDR3 sequence: CASSRIPDTQYF. In nucleotides, the CDR3 is TGTGCCAGCAGTCGCATTCCAGATACGCAGTATTTT.